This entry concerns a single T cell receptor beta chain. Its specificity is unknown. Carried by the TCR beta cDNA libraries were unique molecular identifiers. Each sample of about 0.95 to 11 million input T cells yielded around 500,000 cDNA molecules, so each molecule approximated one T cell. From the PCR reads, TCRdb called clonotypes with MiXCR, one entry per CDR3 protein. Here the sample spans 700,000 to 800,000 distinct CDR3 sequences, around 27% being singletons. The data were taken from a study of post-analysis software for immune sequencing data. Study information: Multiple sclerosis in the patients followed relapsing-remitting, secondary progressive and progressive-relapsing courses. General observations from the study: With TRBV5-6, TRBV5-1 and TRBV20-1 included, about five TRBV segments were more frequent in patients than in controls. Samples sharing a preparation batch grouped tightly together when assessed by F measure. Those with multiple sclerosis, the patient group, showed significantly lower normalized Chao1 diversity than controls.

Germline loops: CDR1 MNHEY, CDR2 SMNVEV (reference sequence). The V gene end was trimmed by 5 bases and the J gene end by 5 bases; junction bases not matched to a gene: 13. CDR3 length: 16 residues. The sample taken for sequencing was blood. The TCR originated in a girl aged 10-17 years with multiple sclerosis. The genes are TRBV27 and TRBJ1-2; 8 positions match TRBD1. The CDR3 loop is CASSLTATGAGYGYTF. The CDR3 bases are TGTGCCAGCAGTCTGACAGCGACAGGGGCCGGGTATGGCTACACCTTC.